Below are 32 T cell receptor beta chains sequenced from a single sample in a study of T cells in Graves' hyperthyroidism and ophthalmopathy. RNA transcripts yielded amplified TCR beta CDR3 regions. An initial round of RT-PCR targeting the TCR CDR3 relied on the HTBI primer set. In TCRdb, the multiplex PCR reads were re-called with MiXCR into one record per CDR3 protein. The sample lists about 360,000 distinct CDR3 sequences, approximately 13% occurring once. The specimen sequenced was blood. The source of these receptors is a man younger than 45 with Graves' hyperthyroidism that later progressed to Graves' ophthalmopathy.

This clonotype was detected ten times or more. CDR3 in DNA: TGTGCCAGCAGTTTCAACAGAGCTCAGCCCCAGCATTTT. Translation: CASSFNRAQPQHF. The chain carries TRBV12-3 or TRBV12-4 and TRBJ1-5; D uncertain. Trimming stripped 3 bases from V and 6 bases from J, with 9 bases between. The CDR3 extends over 13 amino acids.

This chain joins TRBV4-1 and TRBJ2-7; the match to TRBD1 covers 9 bases. The CDR3 length is 16 residues. The ends lost 2 bases at V and 2 bases at J; junction bases unmatched: 7. Germline loops: CDR1 MGHRA, CDR2 YSYEKL. The CDR3 coding sequence is TGCGCCAGCAGCCAACAAGGGACAGGGAACCCCTACGAGCAGTACTTC. Translation gives CASSQQGTGNPYEQYF.

This clonotype was observed at least ten times. The chain employs TRBV5-1 and TRBJ1-1, with D unclear. The CDR3 extends over 14 amino acids. From germline, CDR1 is SGHRS and CDR2 YFSETQ. Trimming took off 2 bases at V and 1 base at J, with 9 bases between the two ends. Here the CDR3 DNA reads TGCGCCAGCAGCTTTGAGGCGCGGAACACTGAAGCTTTCTTT. Amino acids: CASSFEARNTEAFF.

This sequence joins TRBV5-6 and TRBJ1-4, with 9 nucleotides matching TRBD1. The CDR3 sequence is 16 residues long. Germline-derived CDR1 and CDR2 are SGHDT and YYEEEE. Germline trimming cut 3 bases from V and 9 bases from J; bases unmatched to any gene: 12. Here the CDR3 reads CASSSGTGIRVKKLFF. Here the CDR3 DNA reads TGTGCCAGCAGCTCAGGGACAGGGATCAGAGTGAAAAAACTGTTTTTT. The variable domain in full, with the rest retrieved from reference TRBV5-6 and TRBJ1-4, is DAGVTQSPTHLIKTRGQQVTLRCSPKSGHDTVSWYQQALGQGPQFIFQYYEEEERQRGNFPDRFSGHQFPNYSSELNVNALLLGDSALYLCASSSGTGIRVKKLFFGSGTQLSVL.

This clonotype has a count of ten or more. This chain links TRBV3-1 with TRBJ1-1; D gene ambiguous. The length of the CDR3 is 13 residues. From germline, CDR1 is LGHDT and CDR2 YNNKEL (reference sequence). The germline V and J ends were trimmed by 4 bases and 4 bases, with 10 bases remaining between them. The CDR3, as DNA: TGTGCCAGCAGCCGCCGATCGGGCACTGAAGCTTTCTTT. Protein: CASSRRSGTEAFF.

This clonotype was observed a few times. The rearrangement uses TRBV28 and TRBJ1-6, with D unresolved. The V end lost 7 bases, the J end lost 7 bases, and 8 bases lay between the germline ends. This CDR3 has 12 amino acids. Germline V gene sequence: CDR1 MDHEN, CDR2 SYDVKM. CDR3 sequence (DNA): TGTGCCAGCATTGGATCCAATTCACCCCTCCACTTT. Translating it yields CASIGSNSPLHF.

This clonotype has a count of ten or more. The genes are TRBV11-2 and TRBJ1-1; no definite D call. In germline, CDR1 is SGHAT, CDR2 FQNNGV. CDR3 length: 13 amino acids. V lost 3 bases to trimming and J lost 6 bases, with 11 bases between them. The CDR3 bases are TGTGCCAGCAGCTTTATAAGGGATGCTGAAGCTTTCTTT. Protein product: CASSFIRDAEAFF.

This clonotype was detected many times. The chain carries TRBV12-5 and TRBJ1-1; 8 bases fit TRBD1. The CDR3 runs to 18 residues. J was trimmed by 1 base and V by 6 bases; bases with no gene match: 16. The germline V gene encodes CDR1 LGHNT and CDR2 FRNRAP. The CDR3 DNA follows: TGTGCTAGTGGCCCTGGTGGACAGGGTCCTTCATGGAACACTGAAGCTTTCTTT. This codes for CASGPGGQGPSWNTEAFF.

This clonotype has ten or more counts. CDR3 sequence (DNA): TGTGCCAGCAGTTCATTAGCGGGGGCGCGCACAGATACGCAGTATTTT. This translates into CASSSLAGARTDTQYF. The rearrangement joins TRBV11-2 to TRBJ2-3, with 9 bases that match TRBD2. The trim removed 6 bases at V and 1 base at J, leaving 8 bases unmatched. CDR1 and CDR2 (germline): SGHAT, FQNNGV. This CDR3 spans 16 amino acids.

The chain couples TRBV5-1 to TRBJ1-3; D is unclear. This CDR3 region has 14 residues. V was pared by 0 bases and J by 2 bases, with 6 bases between. Germline values: CDR1 SGHRS, CDR2 YFSETQ. The CDR3 region has the DNA TGCGCCAGCAGCTTGGGCAACACTGGAAACACCATATATTTT. This sequence encodes CASSLGNTGNTIYF.

This clonotype was seen repeatedly, ten times or more. The chain uses TRBV12-3 or TRBV12-4 and TRBJ1-2, with TRBD1 matching 7 bases. V shed 6 bases and J 8 bases; nucleotides not matched to a gene: 9. The CDR3 has 13 residues. CDR3 DNA sequence: TGTGCCAGCAGCCCGAGGGGGCTCTTAGGCTACACCTTC. This encodes CASSPRGLLGYTF.

This clonotype has at least ten counts. The CDR3 DNA is TGTGCCAGCCGTCGAGACAGGCCGGTCGCCTACGAGCAGTACTTC. As protein: CASRRDRPVAYEQYF. J is TRBJ2-7 and V is TRBV6-1, with a weak D call TRBD1 (6 bases). The CDR3 totals 15 residues. V was trimmed by 8 bases and J by 2 bases, leaving 19 bases between them. The germline V gene has CDR1 MNHNS and CDR2 SASEGT.

As concerns this clonotype: This may arise from a read error, as a much more abundant clone is one base away. The J gene is TRBJ1-2, the V gene TRBV30; D is ambiguous. The CDR3 consists of 12 residues. CDR1 is GTSNPN and CDR2 is SVGIG in the germline V gene (reference sequence). The CDR3 DNA reads as TGTGCCTGGATCGGGATGAACTATGACTACACCTTC. It translates to CAWIGMNYDYTF.

This clonotype was recorded at least ten times. The V gene is TRBV30, the J gene TRBJ2-5, with D perhaps TRBD1 or TRBD2 (5 bases each). The CDR3 length is 15 residues. CDR1 is GTSNPN and CDR2 is SVGIG in the germline V gene (reference sequence). DNA of the CDR3: TGTGCTTGCTCCGAGTGGGGGAAAGGAAAAGAGACCCAGTACTTC. Translating it yields CACSEWGKGKETQYF. Full variable domain (missing parts from reference TRBV30 and TRBJ2-5): SQTIHQWPATLVQPVGSPLSLECTVEGTSNPNLYWYRQAAGRGLQLLFYSVGIGQISSEVPQNLSASRPQDRQFILSSKKLLLSDSGFYLCACSEWGKGKETQYFGPGTRLLVL.

The CDR3 sequence is CASSDRQGRTEKLFF. The CDR3 DNA is TGTGCCAGCAGCGACAGACAGGGGAGGACCGAAAAACTGTTTTTT. J is TRBJ1-4 and V is TRBV7-8; TRBD1 aligns across 8 bases. V lost 5 bases to trimming and J lost 8 bases; unmatched junction nucleotides: 10. The CDR3 extends over 15 amino acids. CDR1 and CDR2 from the germline V gene are SGHVS and FQNEAQ.

This clonotype has ten or more counts. J is TRBJ1-5 and V is TRBV28, with D perhaps matching TRBD1 (5 bases). CDR3 length: 15 residues. Trimming cost V 6 bases and J 5 bases, with 17 bases left between them. The germline CDR1 and CDR2 sequences are MDHEN and SYDVKM. CDR3 protein: CASSSIRWGYQPQHF. The CDR3 nucleotides are TGTGCCAGCAGCTCGATTCGTTGGGGCTATCAGCCCCAGCATTTT. Complete variable domain (other parts from reference TRBV28 and TRBJ1-5): DVKVTQSSRYLVKRTGEKVFLECVQDMDHENMFWYRQDPGLGLRLIYFSYDVKMKEKGDIPEGYSVSREKKERFSLILESASTNQTSMYLCASSSIRWGYQPQHFGDGTRLSIL.

CDR3 amino acids: CASSVTSGVETQYF. The CDR3 region has the DNA TGCGCCAGCAGCGTGACTAGCGGGGTAGAGACCCAGTACTTC. This chain uses TRBV5-1 with TRBJ2-5; TRBD2 matches at 11 bases. CDR3 size: 14 residues. J lost 4 bases, V lost 4 bases, and 3 bases had no gene match. CDR1 and CDR2 (germline): SGHRS, YFSETQ.

A remark on this clonotype: Given a much more abundant clone one base away, this may be a read error. The chain joins TRBV7-9 to TRBJ2-3; D gene unclear. CDR3 length: 14 residues. Trimming took off 3 bases at V and 6 bases at J, with 13 bases between the two ends. From germline, CDR1 is SEHNR and CDR2 FQNEAQ (reference sequence). The CDR3 coding sequence is TGTGCCAGCAGCTTTCGTACTGGAGTGGATACGCAGTATTTT. It encodes CASSFRTGVDTQYF.

This rearrangement joins TRBV6-1 to TRBJ2-1; the D call may be TRBD1 or TRBD2 (5 bases each). Trimming pared 5 bases from V and 11 bases from J, leaving 10 bases between. Germline values: CDR1 MNHNS, CDR2 SASEGT. The CDR3 has 11 amino acids. CDR3 sequence reads: CASSSRGKQFF. CDR3 in DNA: TGTGCCAGCAGTTCCCGGGGCAAGCAGTTCTTC.

Remarks on this clonotype: This could be a read error, since a much larger clone is one nucleotide away. The chain couples TRBV6-1 to TRBJ1-5; D unresolved. V lost 8 bases, J lost 3 bases, and 17 bases lay in between. CDR3 size: 15 residues. CDR1 and CDR2 from the germline V gene are MNHNS and SASEGT. CDR3 in amino acids: CASALAFGYNQPQHF. The CDR3 nucleotides are TGTGCCAGCGCTTTAGCCTTCGGATACAATCAGCCCCAGCATTTT.

About this clonotype: One base away lies a much larger clone, so this may be a sequencing read error. The CDR3, as DNA: TGTGCCAGCAGCTTAGGACGGGGGATCTCCTACGAGCAGTACTTC. This encodes CASSLGRGISYEQYF. V usage is TRBV7-9 and J usage is TRBJ2-7, with TRBD2 as a possible D gene (6 bases). Germline loops: CDR1 SEHNR, CDR2 FQNEAQ (reference sequence). The CDR3 extends over 15 amino acids. Trimming pared 1 base from V and 0 bases from J, leaving 10 bases between.

In this sample, this clonotype turned up a few times. This chain links TRBV7-9 with TRBJ1-2; D might be TRBD1 (6 bases). In germline, CDR1 is SEHNR, CDR2 FQNEAQ (reference sequence). CDR3 length: 14 residues. V lost 5 bases, J lost 5 bases, and 15 bases lay in between. The CDR3 DNA reads TGTGCCAGCAGCCCGGACAGACGTTGGTATGGCTACACCTTC. Its translation is CASSPDRRWYGYTF.

This clonotype came up a few times. This chain uses TRBV6-1 with TRBJ2-1, with 7 nucleotides matching TRBD1. The CDR3 extends over 15 amino acids. After removal of 3 bases from V and 1 base from J, the junction contained 3 bases not matched to a gene. CDR1 MNHNS and CDR2 SASEGT come from the germline V gene. CDR3 sequence reads: CASSDPGGSYNEQFF. The CDR3 DNA sequence: TGTGCCAGCAGTGATCCAGGGGGATCCTACAATGAGCAGTTCTTC.

Ten or more counts support this clonotype. The gene calls are TRBV7-9 and TRBJ2-7; no clear D gene. The germline V gene encodes CDR1 SEHNR and CDR2 FQNEAQ (reference sequence). The CDR3 runs to 16 residues. Trimming removed 2 bases from V and 2 bases from J, with 16 bases in between. The CDR3 is CASSLKGRVPTYEQYF. The CDR3 nucleotides are TGTGCCAGCAGCTTAAAGGGCCGGGTGCCGACCTACGAGCAGTACTTC.

This clonotype was seen repeatedly, ten times or more. The chain combines TRBV6-1 with TRBJ2-2; TRBD1 matches at 11 bases. Germline V gene lookup returns CDR1 MNHNS and CDR2 SASEGT. After removal of 6 bases from V and 12 bases from J, the junction contained 9 bases not matched to a gene. CDR3 length equals 14 residues. The CDR3 region is CASRVGTGGVKLFF. The CDR3 DNA follows: TGTGCCAGCAGAGTTGGGACAGGGGGTGTGAAGCTGTTTTTT.

In this sample, this clonotype turned up many times. The chain uses TRBV12-3 or TRBV12-4 and TRBJ1-5; D is possibly TRBD1 (5 bases). Deletions cut 1 base from V and 3 bases from J, with 10 bases between. CDR3 length: 15 residues. The CDR3 sequence is CASSLGLGDNQPQHF. The CDR3 DNA is TGTGCCAGCAGTTTAGGGCTAGGGGACAATCAGCCCCAGCATTTT.

The sample holds a few counts of this clonotype. The chain employs TRBV5-4 and TRBJ2-3, with 12 bases aligning to TRBD2. CDR3 length: 18 amino acids. Germline CDR1 is SGHNT and CDR2 is YYREEE (reference sequence). V was clipped by 2 bases and J by 4 bases; unmatched bases: 11. CDR3 DNA: TGTGCCAGCAGCTTAGGGCCACCTAGCGGGGGGGCCCCAGATACGCAGTATTTT. Its translation is CASSLGPPSGGAPDTQYF. Full variable domain (remainder filled in from reference TRBV5-4 and TRBJ2-3): ETGVTQSPTHLIKTRGQQVTLRCSSQSGHNTVSWYQQALGQGPQFIFQYYREEENGRGNFPPRFSGLQFPNYSSELNVNALELDDSALYLCASSLGPPSGGAPDTQYFGPGTRLTVL.

This chain joins TRBV12-3 or TRBV12-4 and TRBJ2-3, with 10 bases fitting TRBD2. CDR3 size: 16 residues. V was pared by 5 bases and J by 3 bases, with 8 bases of the junction left unmatched. This CDR3 reads CASSLTSGKATDTQYF. The CDR3 nucleotides are TGTGCCAGCAGTCTAACTAGCGGGAAGGCAACAGATACGCAGTATTTT.

A few counts support this clonotype. This chain joins TRBV5-6 and TRBJ1-6, with a possible D match to TRBD1 (5 bases). The V gene lost 4 bases and the J gene lost 0 bases, with 11 bases spanning the gap. CDR1 is SGHDT and CDR2 is YYEEEE in the germline V gene. This CDR3 has 16 residues. In DNA form, the CDR3 reads TGTGCCAGCAGCGCCAGGGAAAGCTCCTATAATTCACCCCTCCACTTT. Translation gives CASSARESSYNSPLHF.

This clonotype appeared many times. The chain employs TRBV12-5 and TRBJ2-4; TRBD1 matches 7 bases. CDR3 length: 16 amino acids. Germline CDR1 and CDR2: LGHNT and FRNRAP. Losses at the gene ends were 0 bases for V and 1 base for J; bases not matched to a gene: 3. The DNA for the CDR3 is TGTGCTAGTGGTTTGGTAACAGGGGTGGCCAAAAACATTCAGTACTTC. Translation gives CASGLVTGVAKNIQYF.

Many counts were recorded for this clonotype. The chain combines TRBV12-5 with TRBJ2-1; D is perhaps TRBD2 (6 bases). Looked up from germline, CDR1 is LGHNT and CDR2 is FRNRAP. V was pared by 6 bases and J by 0 bases, with 15 bases between. This CDR3 region has 16 residues. The DNA for the CDR3 is TGTGCTAGTGGACCAAAGGACGGGAGCTCCTACAATGAGCAGTTCTTC. Encoded protein: CASGPKDGSSYNEQFF.

This clonotype was counted only a few times. V is TRBV19 and J is TRBJ2-7; 7 nucleotides line up with TRBD2. The CDR3 length is 14 residues. Germline V gives CDR1 LNHDA, CDR2 SQIVND (reference sequence). J lost 5 bases, V lost 3 bases, and 7 bases had no gene match. In DNA form, the CDR3 reads TGTGCCAGTAGTATGTGGGGAGGGGCGCACGAGCAGTACTTC. It encodes CASSMWGGAHEQYF. The complete variable domain, with remaining parts taken from reference TRBV19 and TRBJ2-7, reads DGGITQSPKYLFRKEGQNVTLSCEQNLNHDAMYWYRQDPGQGLRLIYYSQIVNDFQKGDIAEGYSVSREKKESFPLTVTSAQKNPTAFYLCASSMWGGAHEQYFGPGTRLTVT.